This TCR beta chain was sequenced for a study of OX40 agonist ivuxolimab in advanced cancers. Clones were read by immunoSEQ multiplex PCR, and TCRdb kept only the in-frame ones, dropping some. The table has about 92,000 clones, around 80% seen once. The CDR3 runs to 14 residues. Germline V gene sequence: CDR1 SNHLY, CDR2 FYNNEI. The junction had 9 bases not matched to a gene; V was cut back by 8 bases and J by 7 bases. Material: CD4+ or CD8+ T cells sorted from blood, obtained in a trial of the OX40 agonist ivuxolimab. The V and J genes are TRBV2 and TRBJ1-5; 9 positions match TRBD1. This TCR derives from an adult with an advanced solid tumor such as melanoma, head and neck, liver or kidney cancer. Written as DNA, the CDR3 is TGTGCCAGCGGCCGGGACAGGGAAATCCAGCCCCAGCATTTT. Protein product: CASGRDREIQPQHF.